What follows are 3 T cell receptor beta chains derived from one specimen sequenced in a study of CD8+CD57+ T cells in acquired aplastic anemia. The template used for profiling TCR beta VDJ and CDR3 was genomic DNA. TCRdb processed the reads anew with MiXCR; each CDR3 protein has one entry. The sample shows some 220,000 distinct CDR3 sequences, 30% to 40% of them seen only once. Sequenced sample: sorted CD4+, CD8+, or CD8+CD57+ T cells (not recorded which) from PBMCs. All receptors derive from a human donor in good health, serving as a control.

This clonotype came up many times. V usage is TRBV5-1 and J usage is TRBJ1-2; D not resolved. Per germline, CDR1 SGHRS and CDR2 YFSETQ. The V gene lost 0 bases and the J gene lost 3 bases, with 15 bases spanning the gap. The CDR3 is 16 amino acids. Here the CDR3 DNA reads TGCGCCAGCAGCTTGGATCAGCCCAGTCGGGACTATGGCTACACCTTC. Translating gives CASSLDQPSRDYGYTF.

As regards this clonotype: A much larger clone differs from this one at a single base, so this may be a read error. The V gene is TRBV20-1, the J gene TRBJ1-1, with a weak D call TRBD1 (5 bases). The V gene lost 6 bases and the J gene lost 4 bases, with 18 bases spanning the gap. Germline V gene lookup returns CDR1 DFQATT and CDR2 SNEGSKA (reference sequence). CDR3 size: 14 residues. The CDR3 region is CSAIRAQGGTEAFF. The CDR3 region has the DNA TGCAGTGCCATCCGGGCCCAGGGTGGCACTGAAGCTTTCTTT.

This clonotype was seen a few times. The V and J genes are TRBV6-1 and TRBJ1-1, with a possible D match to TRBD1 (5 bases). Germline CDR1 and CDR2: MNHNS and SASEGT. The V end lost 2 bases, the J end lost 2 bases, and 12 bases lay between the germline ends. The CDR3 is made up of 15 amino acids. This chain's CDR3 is CASSEYGAVNTEAFF. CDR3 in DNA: TGTGCCAGCAGTGAATATGGGGCGGTAAACACTGAAGCTTTCTTT.